Following are 8 T cell receptor beta chains from one sample sequenced in a study of cytomegalovirus exposure and HLA in healthy donors. The PCR made use of 60 Vbeta and 13 Jbeta primers. Profiling relied on immunoSEQ multiplex PCR, and the TCRdb table lists in-frame clones only, not all of them. The sample has about 180,000 clones; around three quarters are singletons. The sequenced material came from PBMCs. The receptor set was obtained from a woman between 25 and 40 years old in good health and CMV-seronegative.

The V gene is TRBV6-5, the J gene TRBJ1-2, with D possibly being TRBD1 (6 bases). Germline CDR1 reads MNHEY; CDR2 reads SVGAGI. V was shortened by 5 bases and J by 8 bases, with 21 bases between the two germline ends. CDR3 length: 15 amino acids. CDR3 nucleotides: TGTGCCAGCAGTGGGTTGGGGGACAAAGGTCACGGCTACACCTTC. This sequence encodes CASSGLGDKGHGYTF.

V and J are TRBV6-4 and TRBJ2-3; 8 bases match TRBD2. There are 16 residues in the CDR3. Germline CDR1 MRHNA, CDR2 SNTAGT. With V trimmed by 0 bases and J by 0 bases, 2 bases remained unmatched. The CDR3 protein is CASSDSAGASTDTQYF. For the CDR3, the DNA is TGTGCCAGCAGTGACTCAGCGGGGGCCAGCACAGATACGCAGTATTTT.

This sequence joins TRBV5-6 and TRBJ1-2, with 7 bases matching TRBD1. The junction had 2 bases not matched to a gene; V was cut back by 3 bases and J by 6 bases. The CDR3 is made up of 12 amino acids. CDR1 and CDR2 from the germline V gene are SGHDT and YYEEEE. The chain's CDR3 is CASSWDSDGYTF. CDR3 nucleotide sequence: TGTGCCAGCAGCTGGGACAGCGATGGCTACACCTTC.

Here the CDR3 reads CASSVGRGAIRETQYF. The CDR3 coding sequence is TGCGCCAGCAGCGTCGGGCGGGGGGCCATCAGAGAGACCCAGTACTTC. The chain joins TRBV4-1 to TRBJ2-5; 8 nucleotides line up with TRBD2. Germline CDR1 and CDR2: MGHRA and YSYEKL. The CDR3 length is 16 residues. The junction had 12 bases not matched to a gene; V was cut back by 5 bases and J by 4 bases.

In nucleotides, the CDR3 is TGTGCCAGCAGTGCTCTAGCGGGGGGGGAGACCCAGTACTTC. It specifies CASSALAGGETQYF. V usage is TRBV2 and J usage is TRBJ2-5; TRBD2 aligns across 12 bases. The germline gives CDR1 SNHLY, CDR2 FYNNEI. The CDR3 loop spans 14 amino acids. V dropped 4 bases and J dropped 5; count of bases not matched to a gene: 2.

The chain combines TRBV19 with TRBJ1-6; D possibly corresponds to TRBD1 (5 bases). Germline assignment: CDR1 LNHDA and CDR2 SQIVND (reference sequence). The CDR3 is 17 residues long. Trimming removed 4 bases from V and 0 bases from J, with 13 bases in between. CDR3 loop: CASSKDIGSSYNSPLHF. In DNA form, the CDR3 reads TGTGCCAGTAGTAAGGACATCGGAAGCTCCTATAATTCACCCCTCCACTTT.

V and J are TRBV2 and TRBJ2-6; D not certain. In germline, CDR1 is SNHLY, CDR2 FYNNEI. CDR3 length: 18 amino acids. V lost 4 bases and J lost 0, with 16 bases in between. The CDR3 region is CASSVDNIESSGANVLTF. As DNA, the CDR3 is TGTGCCAGCAGTGTAGACAACATCGAGAGCTCTGGGGCCAACGTCCTGACTTTC.

Written as DNA, the CDR3 is TGTGCCAGCAGCTTGACGCTAGGGACAGCTAATAATTCACCCCTCCACTTT. Its translation: CASSLTLGTANNSPLHF. This chain links TRBV5-4 with TRBJ1-6, with 7 bases matching TRBD1. The germline V gene has CDR1 SGHNT and CDR2 YYREEE (reference sequence). The V gene end was trimmed by 1 base and the J gene end by 5 bases; junction bases not matched to a gene: 9. This CDR3 is built from 17 residues.